This T cell receptor (beta chain) was recorded in a study of shared clonotypes between healthy human individuals. A note on this clone: Antigen unknown.

Overall study results and limits: Sample collection involved blood only; tissue repertoires are likely different.

Donors included only healthy HIV-negative adults lacking recent acute infections or vaccinations. Sequencing was performed with immunoSEQ multiplex PCR; in TCRdb, only in-frame clones are kept and a portion is missing. This table has more than 500,000 clones, about 96% appearing once. V lost 4 bases and J lost 4, with 14 bases in between. In germline, CDR1 is SQVTM, CDR2 ANQGSEA. This CDR3 comprises 14 residues. The gene calls are TRBV29-1 and TRBJ2-1; perhaps TRBD1 as D (5 bases). The material sequenced was naive CD4+ T cells sorted from blood. The sample's subset: CD45RA+ positively selected. The receptor's source is a woman younger than 45 in good health. The CDR3 DNA follows: TGCAGCGTTGCTAGGGGCAGGGCATACAATGAGCAGTTCTTC. This encodes CSVARGRAYNEQFF.